Below, 27 T cell receptor beta chains from the same sample are listed, as sequenced in a study of shared clonotypes between healthy human individuals. Measured with immunoSEQ multiplex PCR; TCRdb has only the in-frame clones, and not every one. The data contain under 700,000 clones, 90% to 95% of them singletons. Naive CD8 cells comprised CD45RO-negative, CCR7-positively selected cells, excluding terminally differentiated effector memory CD45RA+ cells. Sequenced: naive CD8+ T cells sorted from blood. These receptors were collected from a woman aged 25 to 39 in good health.

V is TRBV4-1 and J is TRBJ1-4; D unclear. This CDR3 is built from 16 residues. Per germline, CDR1 MGHRA and CDR2 YSYEKL. Trimming pared 2 bases from V and 0 bases from J, leaving 10 bases between. The CDR3 protein is CASSQRVTATNEKLFF. CDR3 coding DNA: TGCGCCAGCAGCCAAAGAGTTACAGCAACTAATGAAAAACTGTTTTTT.

The chain uses TRBV7-8 and TRBJ2-7; D might be TRBD2 (6 bases). This CDR3 spans 17 amino acids. Per germline, CDR1 SGHVS and CDR2 FQNEAQ. V lost 5 bases and J lost 1, with 21 bases in between. CDR3 loop: CASSPIARDSPSYEQYF. The CDR3 region has the DNA TGTGCCAGCAGCCCAATCGCCCGGGACTCCCCTTCCTACGAGCAGTACTTC.

This chain connects TRBV5-5 to TRBJ2-2; D ambiguous. CDR1 is SGHKS and CDR2 is YYEKEE in the germline V gene (reference sequence). Trimming stripped 1 base from V and 4 bases from J, with 14 bases between. The CDR3 is made up of 16 amino acids. The CDR3 loop is CASSLPLGRLTGELFF. As DNA, the CDR3 is TGTGCCAGCAGCTTGCCCCTCGGGCGCCTCACCGGGGAGCTGTTTTTT. The full variable domain, completed using reference TRBV5-5 and TRBJ2-2, is DAGVTQSPTHLIKTRGQQVTLRCSPISGHKSVSWYQQVLGQGPQFIFQYYEKEERGRGNFPDRFSARQFPNYSSELNVNALLLGDSALYLCASSLPLGRLTGELFFGEGSRLTVL.

V gene TRBV4-1 combines with J gene TRBJ2-2; the D is unclear. Germline V CDR1 and CDR2: MGHRA, YSYEKL. The V gene lost 2 bases and the J gene lost 3 bases, with 4 bases spanning the gap. CDR3 length: 13 residues. CDR3 protein: CASSQFDTGELFF. The CDR3 coding sequence is TGCGCCAGCAGCCAATTCGACACCGGGGAGCTGTTTTTT.

V gene TRBV27 combines with J gene TRBJ2-7, with D possibly matching TRBD2 (6 bases). The CDR3 length is 13 residues. From germline, CDR1 is MNHEY and CDR2 SMNVEV (reference sequence). V was cut by 8 bases and J by 0 bases, with 11 bases left in between. The CDR3 loop is CASGSGSSYEQYF. CDR3 sequence (DNA): TGTGCCAGCGGTTCCGGGAGCTCCTACGAGCAGTACTTC.

The chain uses TRBV7-9 and TRBJ2-5; a possible D gene is TRBD2 (6 bases). Gene TRBJ2-7 matches the end of the DNA better, so the J call may be wrong. This CDR3 has 14 amino acids. CDR1 is SEHNR, CDR2 FQNEAQ, per germline (reference sequence). The CDR3 protein is CASSFPGETYEQYF. The CDR3 DNA reads as TGTGCCAGCAGCTTCCCGGGAGAAACCTACGAGCAGTACTTC.

The rearrangement joins TRBV7-9 to TRBJ1-5; D is perhaps TRBD1 (5 bases). This CDR3 contains 16 residues. Looked up from germline, CDR1 is SEHNR and CDR2 is FQNEAQ (reference sequence). Trimming took 5 bases from V and 0 from J, leaving 14 bases between them. CDR3 sequence: CASSPGTGYSNQPQHF. The DNA for the CDR3 is TGTGCCAGCAGCCCAGGGACGGGATATAGCAATCAGCCCCAGCATTTT. The variable domain in full, with the rest retrieved from reference TRBV7-9 and TRBJ1-5, is DTGVSQNPRHKITKRGQNVTFRCDPISEHNRLYWYRQTLGQGPEFLTYFQNEAQLEKSRLLSDRFSAERPKGSFSTLEIQRTEQGDSAMYLCASSPGTGYSNQPQHFGDGTRLSIL.

The V gene is TRBV19, the J gene TRBJ2-7; 8 bases line up with TRBD1. The CDR3 contains 15 residues. CDR1 is LNHDA, CDR2 SQIVND, per germline (reference sequence). Germline trimming cut 9 bases from V and 2 bases from J; bases unmatched to any gene: 12. The CDR3 sequence: CASSTATGGAYEQYF. In nucleotides, the CDR3 is TGTGCCAGCTCAACCGCCACAGGGGGTGCCTACGAGCAGTACTTC.

This chain links TRBV16 with TRBJ1-4; D gene uncertain. The CDR3 has 16 residues. CDR1 is KGHSY and CDR2 is FQNENV in the germline V gene. The ends were cut back, 3 bases at V and 3 bases at J, with 14 bases in the middle. This CDR3 reads CASSHMSTASNEKLFF. The DNA for the CDR3 is TGTGCCAGCAGCCACATGAGTACTGCTTCTAATGAAAAACTGTTTTTT. Full variable domain (rest looked up from reference TRBV16 and TRBJ1-4): GEEVAQTPKHLVRGEGQKAKLYCAPIKGHSYVFWYQQVLKNEFKFLISFQNENVFDETGMPKERFSAKCLPNSPCSLEIQATKLEDSAVYFCASSHMSTASNEKLFFGSGTQLSVL.

This chain connects TRBV18 to TRBJ2-5; no definite D call. The V gene lost 3 bases and the J gene lost 2 bases, with 16 bases spanning the gap. Germline CDR1 is KGHSH and CDR2 is LQKENI. The CDR3 covers 16 residues. CDR3 DNA sequence: TGTGCCAGCTCACCCCGTTGGGCGCAGCAACAAGAGACCCAGTACTTC. It specifies CASSPRWAQQQETQYF.

V gene TRBV28 combines with J gene TRBJ2-3, with 11 bases matching TRBD2. The J segment lost 6 bases and the V segment lost 5 bases, leaving 10 bases of the junction unmatched. The germline gives CDR1 MDHEN, CDR2 SYDVKM. The CDR3 sequence is 16 residues long. CDR3 amino acids: CASSPFLAGGGDTQYF. The CDR3 region has the DNA TGTGCCAGCAGTCCATTTCTAGCGGGAGGTGGGGATACGCAGTATTTT.

The chain carries TRBV11-3 and TRBJ2-1; 11 bases line up with TRBD2. Trimming cost V 5 bases and J 8 bases; bases outside gene matches: 17. Germline loops: CDR1 SGHNT, CDR2 YENEEA. This CDR3 is built from 18 residues. This CDR3 is CASSKKGTSGSRVDEQFF. Written as DNA, the CDR3 is TGTGCCAGCAGCAAGAAGGGTACTAGCGGGAGTCGGGTCGATGAGCAGTTCTTC. The whole variable domain, remainder taken from reference TRBV11-3 and TRBJ2-1, is EAGVVQSPRYKIIEKKQPVAFWCNPISGHNTLYWYLQNLGQGPELLIRYENEEAVDDSQLPKDRFSAERLKGVDSTLKIQPAELGDSAVYLCASSKKGTSGSRVDEQFFGPGTRLTVL.

This chain connects TRBV9 to TRBJ2-1; 10 nucleotides line up with TRBD1. With V trimmed by 0 bases and J by 1 base, 7 bases remained unmatched. This CDR3 is 18 amino acids long. From germline, CDR1 is SGDLS and CDR2 YYNGEE. The CDR3 loop reads CASSVGERDRGSYNEQFF. The CDR3 DNA is TGTGCCAGCAGCGTAGGTGAGCGGGACAGGGGATCCTACAATGAGCAGTTCTTC.

The chain uses TRBV2 and TRBJ2-7; D gene unclear. This CDR3 comprises 13 residues. Germline V gene sequence: CDR1 SNHLY, CDR2 FYNNEI. The V gene lost 4 bases and the J gene lost 1 base, with 8 bases spanning the gap. The CDR3 region is CASSVMGSYEQYF. The CDR3 DNA reads TGTGCCAGCAGTGTTATGGGATCCTACGAGCAGTACTTC.

This chain connects TRBV9 to TRBJ2-2; 8 bases align to TRBD1. With V trimmed by 4 bases and J by 0 bases, 8 bases remained unmatched. The CDR3 consists of 17 residues. CDR1 is SGDLS, CDR2 YYNGEE, per germline. CDR3 in DNA: TGTGCCAGCAGCAATCAGATACAGGGGGCGAACACCGGGGAGCTGTTTTTT. This gives the protein CASSNQIQGANTGELFF.

The chain carries TRBV4-2 and TRBJ2-1; TRBD2 is a possible D gene (6 bases). V lost 0 bases and J 1 base, leaving 16 bases between the germline ends. Looked up from germline, CDR1 is LGHNA and CDR2 is YNFKEQ. CDR3 length: 18 amino acids. CDR3: CASSQETYGSESYNEQFF. The CDR3 DNA follows: TGTGCCAGCAGCCAAGAAACTTACGGGAGCGAATCCTACAATGAGCAGTTCTTC.

The rearrangement uses TRBV27 and TRBJ2-3; D tentatively fits TRBD1 or TRBD2 (5 bases each). This CDR3 has 15 residues. Germline CDR1 is MNHEY and CDR2 is SMNVEV (reference sequence). Trimming removed 7 bases from V and 2 bases from J, with 16 bases in between. CDR3 coding DNA: TGTGCCAGCACGGCCGGGGCCCGGCTCACAGATACGCAGTATTTT. Translated, it gives CASTAGARLTDTQYF.

This chain links TRBV4-1 with TRBJ1-5; D perhaps matches TRBD1 (6 bases). The CDR3 is 18 amino acids. V gave up 0 bases and J gave up 7 bases, with 22 bases separating them. Germline V gene lookup returns CDR1 MGHRA and CDR2 YSYEKL. This CDR3 reads CASSQDPAIDRWGQPQHF. As DNA, the CDR3 is TGCGCCAGCAGCCAAGACCCCGCGATCGACAGGTGGGGACAGCCCCAGCATTTT.

The J gene is TRBJ2-1, the V gene TRBV19, with D possibly matching TRBD2 (6 bases). The germline V and J ends were trimmed by 2 bases and 3 bases, with 20 bases remaining between them. The germline V gene encodes CDR1 LNHDA and CDR2 SQIVND (reference sequence). The CDR3 extends over 18 amino acids. The CDR3 loop reads CASSIWDFKGFLYNEQFF. Here the CDR3 DNA reads TGTGCCAGTAGTATATGGGACTTTAAGGGGTTCCTCTACAATGAGCAGTTCTTC.

The CDR3 DNA follows: TGTGCCAGCAGTGATTCGAGACAGGGACCCTACGAGCAGTACTTC. Translating gives CASSDSRQGPYEQYF. The chain combines TRBV2 with TRBJ2-7; TRBD1 aligns across 7 bases. Germline lookup yields CDR1 SNHLY and CDR2 FYNNEI. Trimming took 3 bases from V and 2 from J; bases not matched to a gene: 7. The CDR3 spans 15 residues.

Only one count was recorded for this clone. This chain links TRBV7-8 with TRBJ2-5, with TRBD2 matching over 9 bases. Germline lookup yields CDR1 SGHVS and CDR2 FQNEAQ. Trimming removed 1 base from V and 5 bases from J; junction bases left unmatched: 11. The CDR3 contains 17 residues. The CDR3 loop reads CASSLGLAGTGGETQYF. CDR3 nucleotides: TGTGCCAGCAGCTTAGGGCTAGCGGGGACCGGGGGGGAGACCCAGTACTTC. The full variable domain, its missing parts supplied by reference TRBV7-8 and TRBJ2-5, is GAGVSQSPRYKVAKRGQDVALRCDPISGHVSLFWYQQALGQGPEFLTYFQNEAQLDKSGLPSDRFFAERPEGSVSTLKIQRTQQEDSAVYLCASSLGLAGTGGETQYFGPGTRLLVL.

The chain employs TRBV7-8 and TRBJ1-2, with D hard to call. The CDR3 is 17 residues long. V lost 0 bases and J lost 4, with 18 bases in between. Germline CDR1 is SGHVS and CDR2 is FQNEAQ. CDR3 region: CASSLAKDKHTFYGYTF. The DNA of the CDR3 is TGTGCCAGCAGCTTAGCAAAGGATAAGCACACCTTCTATGGCTACACCTTC.

The chain links TRBV29-1 to TRBJ1-1, with a tentative D call TRBD1 (5 bases). This CDR3 comprises 11 residues. From germline, CDR1 is SQVTM and CDR2 ANQGSEA. CDR3 residues: CSMMGGTEAFF. CDR3 bases: TGCTCAATGATGGGGGGAACTGAAGCTTTCTTT.

The chain carries TRBV7-9 and TRBJ2-2, with D uncertain. Germline lookup yields CDR1 SEHNR and CDR2 FQNEAQ (reference sequence). V gave up 3 bases and J gave up 3 bases, with 8 bases separating them. This CDR3 has 14 amino acids. The CDR3 spells CASSFQDDTGELFF. Written as DNA, the CDR3 is TGTGCCAGCAGCTTTCAGGATGACACCGGGGAGCTGTTTTTT.

The gene calls are TRBV5-6 and TRBJ2-5; 9 bases match TRBD2. The length of the CDR3 is 15 residues. Germline V gives CDR1 SGHDT, CDR2 YYEEEE. The V and J ends lost 5 bases and 5 bases, in that order; junction bases with no gene match: 10. The CDR3: CASSGAGGPVETQYF. The CDR3 coding sequence is TGTGCCAGCAGTGGGGCGGGAGGGCCGGTGGAGACCCAGTACTTC.

This clone has a single count. The chain carries TRBV7-2 and TRBJ2-1; TRBD2 matches at 10 bases. Germline trimming cut 2 bases from V and 9 bases from J; bases unmatched to any gene: 7. Per germline, CDR1 SGHTA and CDR2 FQGNSA. The CDR3 consists of 15 residues. CDR3 sequence (DNA): TGTGCCAGCAGCTTACTAGCGGGAGTAGCTCCTGAGCAGTTCTTC. Translation gives CASSLLAGVAPEQFF.

This chain joins TRBV19 and TRBJ2-1; TRBD2 is a possible D gene (7 bases). Germline CDR1 is LNHDA and CDR2 is SQIVND (reference sequence). This CDR3 contains 19 residues. V was clipped by 6 bases and J by 0 bases, with 24 bases between them. This chain's CDR3 is CASRSQGTIVAGSYNEQFF. CDR3 bases: TGTGCCAGTAGATCTCAGGGGACAATCGTAGCGGGCTCCTACAATGAGCAGTTCTTC. Full variable domain (outside the CDR3, taken from reference TRBV19 and TRBJ2-1): DGGITQSPKYLFRKEGQNVTLSCEQNLNHDAMYWYRQDPGQGLRLIYYSQIVNDFQKGDIAEGYSVSREKKESFPLTVTSAQKNPTAFYLCASRSQGTIVAGSYNEQFFGPGTRLTVL.